Listed below are T cell receptor beta chains from one sample, sequenced in a study of blood T cell repertoires in COVID-19. The assay was immunoSEQ multiplex PCR, and TCRdb's table has in-frame clones only and misses some. This sample has around 94,000 clones, with roughly 80% found just once. Sequencing was carried out using peripheral blood. Source of these receptors: a man in his 60s with active or convalescent COVID-19. Each CDR3 is given without its conserved first and last residue. The D gene is left open where the match is weak.

d_gene: TRBD2; j_gene: TRBJ2-1; v_gene: TRBV7-3; len: 13; CDR3aa: ASSLILAGWNEQF
d_gene: TRBD1; j_gene: TRBJ2-2; v_gene: TRBV11-3; len: 12; CDR3aa: ASATGGVTGELF
d_gene: TRBD1; j_gene: TRBJ2-7; v_gene: TRBV7-8; len: 12; CDR3aa: ASSLTGGSVEQY
d_gene: -; j_gene: TRBJ1-3; v_gene: TRBV19; len: 11; CDR3aa: ASSDRRGNTIY
d_gene: TRBD1; j_gene: TRBJ1-5; v_gene: TRBV5-5; len: 14; CDR3aa: ASSSRTGVGNQPQH
d_gene: TRBD1; j_gene: TRBJ1-2; v_gene: TRBV6-5; len: 12; CDR3aa: ASSHRDRGTGYT
d_gene: -; j_gene: TRBJ1-1; v_gene: TRBV28; len: 10; CDR3aa: ASSLFREEAF
d_gene: TRBD2; j_gene: TRBJ2-3; v_gene: TRBV7-2; len: 13; CDR3aa: ASSAGTSGRAAQY
d_gene: -; j_gene: TRBJ1-1; v_gene: TRBV27; len: 13; CDR3aa: ASSPLLGANTEAF
d_gene: -; j_gene: TRBJ1-5; v_gene: TRBV24-1; len: 12; CDR3aa: ATSGAASNQPQH
d_gene: TRBD1; j_gene: TRBJ1-2; v_gene: TRBV30; len: 12; CDR3aa: ASLPSDRVHGYT
d_gene: -; j_gene: TRBJ2-2; v_gene: TRBV5-1; len: 12; CDR3aa: ASSATGATGELF
d_gene: -; j_gene: TRBJ1-1; v_gene: TRBV19; len: 14; CDR3aa: ASSPQGRSLSMEAF
d_gene: TRBD1; j_gene: TRBJ1-1; v_gene: TRBV19; len: 13; CDR3aa: ASSIRQGMNTEAF
d_gene: -; j_gene: TRBJ2-5; v_gene: TRBV2; len: 12; CDR3aa: ASSEGRVVETQY
d_gene: TRBD2; j_gene: TRBJ2-2; v_gene: TRBV4-1; len: 16; CDR3aa: ASSQDMASGVNTGELF
d_gene: TRBD2; j_gene: TRBJ2-3; v_gene: TRBV4-3; len: 12; CDR3aa: ASSQDLAGGAQY
d_gene: -; j_gene: TRBJ1-3; v_gene: TRBV18; len: 15; CDR3aa: ASSPIGGQSSGNTIY
d_gene: -; j_gene: TRBJ1-6; v_gene: TRBV7-9; len: 12; CDR3aa: ASSIQGTGSPLH
d_gene: TRBD2; j_gene: TRBJ2-1; v_gene: TRBV29-1; len: 14; CDR3aa: SVDGTSASSYNEQF
d_gene: TRBD2; j_gene: TRBJ2-7; v_gene: TRBV27; len: 13; CDR3aa: ASSPASGSIYEQY
d_gene: TRBD2; j_gene: TRBJ2-4; v_gene: TRBV30; len: 12; CDR3aa: AWSVAGAFNIQY
d_gene: -; j_gene: TRBJ2-7; v_gene: TRBV7-2; len: 10; CDR3aa: ASSFSRAEQY
d_gene: TRBD1; j_gene: TRBJ2-1; v_gene: TRBV6-5; len: 14; CDR3aa: ASSSTWDRVGNEQF
d_gene: -; j_gene: TRBJ1-1; v_gene: TRBV29-1; len: 11; CDR3aa: SVEELEATEAF
d_gene: -; j_gene: TRBJ2-1; v_gene: TRBV5-5; len: 9; CDR3aa: ASSLGGEQF
d_gene: -; j_gene: TRBJ1-2; v_gene: TRBV7-9; len: 12; CDR3aa: ASSREDTGYGYT
d_gene: -; j_gene: TRBJ2-1; v_gene: TRBV19; len: 13; CDR3aa: ASKLGPPGDNEQF
d_gene: TRBD2; j_gene: TRBJ2-7; v_gene: TRBV11-1; len: 13; CDR3aa: ASSLPGTSTYEQY
d_gene: -; j_gene: TRBJ2-5; v_gene: TRBV11-2; len: 13; CDR3aa: ASSLLTGKQETQY
d_gene: -; j_gene: TRBJ2-5; v_gene: TRBV1; len: 16; CDR3aa: TSTPRPTSGRAGETQY
d_gene: -; j_gene: TRBJ2-5; v_gene: TRBV10-2; len: 10; CDR3aa: ASRQGLETQY
d_gene: -; j_gene: TRBJ2-3; v_gene: TRBV24-1; len: 14; CDR3aa: ATSDGYSISQLTQY
d_gene: -; j_gene: TRBJ2-2; v_gene: TRBV24-1; len: 11; CDR3aa: ATAVKGTGELF
d_gene: -; j_gene: TRBJ1-5; v_gene: TRBV19; len: 12; CDR3aa: ASSWADSNQPQH
d_gene: TRBD2; j_gene: TRBJ2-1; v_gene: TRBV4-3; len: 15; CDR3aa: ASSQAHLAGGYNEQF
d_gene: TRBD1; j_gene: TRBJ1-2; v_gene: TRBV4-1; len: 13; CDR3aa: ASSPPRRTGNGYT
d_gene: TRBD2; j_gene: TRBJ2-5; v_gene: TRBV18; len: 13; CDR3aa: ASSPLGTTQETQY
d_gene: TRBD1; j_gene: TRBJ2-7; v_gene: TRBV23-1; len: 16; CDR3aa: ASSQSTSFRDRAYEQY
d_gene: -; j_gene: TRBJ1-4; v_gene: TRBV19; len: 10; CDR3aa: ASSPKHEKLF
d_gene: -; j_gene: TRBJ2-3; v_gene: TRBV24-1; len: 10; CDR3aa: ATSDPSATQY
d_gene: -; j_gene: TRBJ1-6; v_gene: TRBV10-1; len: 11; CDR3aa: ASSEAPGSPLH
d_gene: TRBD2; j_gene: TRBJ2-3; v_gene: TRBV13; len: 10; CDR3aa: ASSLGGSGRY
d_gene: TRBD1; j_gene: TRBJ1-6; v_gene: TRBV5-1; len: 12; CDR3aa: ASRLGQMDSPLH
d_gene: -; j_gene: TRBJ1-1; v_gene: TRBV7-9; len: 11; CDR3aa: ASSRGLPWEAF
d_gene: TRBD2; j_gene: TRBJ2-3; v_gene: TRBV5-4; len: 14; CDR3aa: ASSPRTSGTTDTQY
d_gene: -; j_gene: TRBJ1-2; v_gene: TRBV5-1; len: 12; CDR3aa: ASSVEGANYGYT
d_gene: -; j_gene: TRBJ2-3; v_gene: TRBV4-1; len: 12; CDR3aa: ASSHEGYTDTQY
d_gene: TRBD1; j_gene: TRBJ1-4; v_gene: TRBV5-8; len: 15; CDR3aa: ASSLLEGTGVKEKLF
d_gene: -; j_gene: TRBJ1-1; v_gene: TRBV11-3; len: 9; CDR3aa: ASGRGWGAF
d_gene: TRBD1; j_gene: TRBJ1-1; v_gene: TRBV24-1; len: 10; CDR3aa: ATRGQDTEAF
d_gene: TRBD2; j_gene: TRBJ2-3; v_gene: TRBV27; len: 13; CDR3aa: ASSFTSGRTDTQY
d_gene: TRBD1; j_gene: TRBJ1-2; v_gene: TRBV6-1; len: 11; CDR3aa: ASSLGQAEGYT
d_gene: TRBD2; j_gene: TRBJ2-3; v_gene: TRBV11-2; len: 16; CDR3aa: ASRLTPWEGPEGDTQY
d_gene: -; j_gene: TRBJ2-1; v_gene: TRBV5-6; len: 13; CDR3aa: ASSLGVARIHEQF
d_gene: TRBD2; j_gene: TRBJ2-2; v_gene: TRBV5-1; len: 14; CDR3aa: ASSIGGAANTGELF
d_gene: TRBD1; j_gene: TRBJ1-2; v_gene: TRBV5-6; len: 13; CDR3aa: ASSLKTGGDYGYT
d_gene: TRBD1; j_gene: TRBJ1-4; v_gene: TRBV14; len: 10; CDR3aa: ASRHRGGKLF
d_gene: TRBD1; j_gene: TRBJ2-5; v_gene: TRBV19; len: 11; CDR3aa: ASSQGAWETQY
d_gene: -; j_gene: TRBJ2-7; v_gene: TRBV5-1; len: 16; CDR3aa: ASSLAPSIWGQTYEQY